This T cell receptor beta chain was sequenced in a study of blood T cell repertoires in COVID-19. Study information: Italy, Spain and the United States were the sources of the convalescent and acute COVID-19 samples. Nucleic acid was either cDNA or gDNA, and it came from T cells, B-cell-depleted T cells, or PBMCs.

V lost 6 bases and J 0 bases, leaving 9 bases between the germline ends. The CDR3 covers 13 residues. Germline lookup yields CDR1 MDHEN and CDR2 SYDVKM. Source study methods: Scientists estimated how many nucleated cells there were by amplifying reference gene primers. Clones were read by immunoSEQ multiplex PCR, and TCRdb kept only the in-frame ones, dropping some. V, J and clone size are those of that table, while D and trimming were read from the DNA. The sample contains under 130,000 clones, approximately 90% of which appear only once. The sample comprised peripheral blood. The receptor comes from a woman over 75 with acute or convalescent COVID-19. The chain recombines TRBV28 with TRBJ2-7; D gene unclear. The CDR3 region has the DNA TGTGCCAGCAGGCAGGTTAGCTCCTACGAGCAGTACTTC. This translates into CASRQVSSYEQYF. Combining the CDR3 with reference TRBV28 and TRBJ2-7 gives the whole variable domain DVKVTQSSRYLVKRTGEKVFLECVQDMDHENMFWYRQDPGLGLRLIYFSYDVKMKEKGDIPEGYSVSREKKERFSLILESASTNQTSMYLCASRQVSSYEQYFGPGTRLTVT.